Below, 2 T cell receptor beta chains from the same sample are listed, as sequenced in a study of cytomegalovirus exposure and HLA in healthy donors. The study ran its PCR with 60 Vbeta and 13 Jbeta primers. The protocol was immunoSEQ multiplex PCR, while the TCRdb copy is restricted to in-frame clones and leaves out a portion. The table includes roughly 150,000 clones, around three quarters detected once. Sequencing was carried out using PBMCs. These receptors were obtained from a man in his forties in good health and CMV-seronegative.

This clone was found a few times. The CDR3 DNA follows: TGTGCCAGCAGTCCACAGGTTTCGCACACTGAAGCTTTCTTT. This gives the protein CASSPQVSHTEAFF. This rearrangement joins TRBV28 to TRBJ1-1, with D perhaps matching TRBD1 (5 bases). Deletions cut 5 bases from V and 3 bases from J, with 13 bases between. Germline V gene lookup returns CDR1 MDHEN and CDR2 SYDVKM. The CDR3 loop spans 14 amino acids. Filled out from reference TRBV28 and TRBJ1-1, the complete variable domain reads DVKVTQSSRYLVKRTGEKVFLECVQDMDHENMFWYRQDPGLGLRLIYFSYDVKMKEKGDIPEGYSVSREKKERFSLILESASTNQTSMYLCASSPQVSHTEAFFGQGTRLTVV.

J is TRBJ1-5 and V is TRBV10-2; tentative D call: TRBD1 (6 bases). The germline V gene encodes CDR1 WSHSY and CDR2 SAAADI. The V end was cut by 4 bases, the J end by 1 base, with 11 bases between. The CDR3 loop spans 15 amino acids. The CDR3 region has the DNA TGCGCCAGCAGTGCCGGACAGAACAGCAATCAGCCCCAGCATTTT. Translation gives CASSAGQNSNQPQHF.